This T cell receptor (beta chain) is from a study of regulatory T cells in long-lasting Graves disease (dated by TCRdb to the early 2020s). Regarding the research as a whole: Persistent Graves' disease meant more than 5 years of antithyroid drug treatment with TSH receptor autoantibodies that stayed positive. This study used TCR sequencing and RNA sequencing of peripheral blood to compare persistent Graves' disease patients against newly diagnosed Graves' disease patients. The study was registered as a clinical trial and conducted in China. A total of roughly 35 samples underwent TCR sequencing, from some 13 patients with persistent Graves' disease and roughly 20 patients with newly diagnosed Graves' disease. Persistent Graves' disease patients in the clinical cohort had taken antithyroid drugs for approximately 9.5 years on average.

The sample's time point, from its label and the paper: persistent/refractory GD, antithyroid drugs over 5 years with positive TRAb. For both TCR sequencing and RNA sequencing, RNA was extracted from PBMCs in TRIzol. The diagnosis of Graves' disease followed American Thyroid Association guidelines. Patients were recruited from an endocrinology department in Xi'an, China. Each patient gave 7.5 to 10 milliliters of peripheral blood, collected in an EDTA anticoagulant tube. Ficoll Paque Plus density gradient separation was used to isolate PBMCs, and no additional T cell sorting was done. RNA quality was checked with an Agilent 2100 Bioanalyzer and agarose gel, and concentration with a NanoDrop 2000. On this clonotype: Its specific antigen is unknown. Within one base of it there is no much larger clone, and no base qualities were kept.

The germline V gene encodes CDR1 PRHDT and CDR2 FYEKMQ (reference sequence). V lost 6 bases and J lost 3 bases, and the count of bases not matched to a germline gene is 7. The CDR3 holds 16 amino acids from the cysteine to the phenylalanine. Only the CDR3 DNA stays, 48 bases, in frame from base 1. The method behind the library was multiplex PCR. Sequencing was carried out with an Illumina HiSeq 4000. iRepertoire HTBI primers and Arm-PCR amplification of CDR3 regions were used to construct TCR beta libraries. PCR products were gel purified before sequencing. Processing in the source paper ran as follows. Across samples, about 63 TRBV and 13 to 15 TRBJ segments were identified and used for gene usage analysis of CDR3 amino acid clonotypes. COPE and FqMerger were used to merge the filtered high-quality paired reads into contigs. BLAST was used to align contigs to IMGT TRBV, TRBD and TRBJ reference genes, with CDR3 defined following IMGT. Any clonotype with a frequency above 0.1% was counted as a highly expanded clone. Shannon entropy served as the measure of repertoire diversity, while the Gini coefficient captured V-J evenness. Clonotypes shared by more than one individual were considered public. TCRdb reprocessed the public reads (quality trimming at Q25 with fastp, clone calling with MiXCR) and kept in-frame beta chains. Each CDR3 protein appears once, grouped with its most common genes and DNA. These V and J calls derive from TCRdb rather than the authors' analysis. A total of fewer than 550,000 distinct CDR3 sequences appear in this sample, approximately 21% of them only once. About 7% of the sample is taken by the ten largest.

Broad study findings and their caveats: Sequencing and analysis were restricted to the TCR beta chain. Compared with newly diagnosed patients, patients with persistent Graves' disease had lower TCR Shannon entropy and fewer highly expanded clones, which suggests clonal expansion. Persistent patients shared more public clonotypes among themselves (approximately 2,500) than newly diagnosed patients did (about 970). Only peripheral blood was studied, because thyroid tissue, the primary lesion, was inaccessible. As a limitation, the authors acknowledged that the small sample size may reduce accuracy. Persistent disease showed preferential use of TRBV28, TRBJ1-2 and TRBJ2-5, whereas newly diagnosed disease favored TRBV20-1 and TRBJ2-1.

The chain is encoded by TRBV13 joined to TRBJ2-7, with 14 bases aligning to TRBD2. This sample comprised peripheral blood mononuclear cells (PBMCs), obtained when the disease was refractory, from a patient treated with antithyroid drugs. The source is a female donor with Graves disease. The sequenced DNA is TGTGCCAGCAGTTCGGGGACTAGCGGGAGATTCTACGAGCAGTACTTC. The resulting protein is CASSSGTSGRFYEQYF.